Listed below are T cell receptor beta chains from one sample, sequenced in a study of blood T cell repertoires in COVID-19. Repertoires were generated with immunoSEQ multiplex PCR, while TCRdb's copy carries only in-frame clones and drops some. Of approximately 160,000 clones in the sample, roughly 87% were seen once. Sequenced input: PBMCs or T cells enriched from blood (not recorded which). The receptors here all came from a woman in her forties or fifties who had recovered from COVID-19. CDR3s include the opening cysteine and the closing phenylalanine or tryptophan. The D gene is left open where the match is weak. Only part of the rows carry a size: once, few, many, or a class if the clone is expanded.

>TRBJ1-2|TRBD1|TRBV2|-
TGTGCCAGCAGTGTTTTGGAGACAGGGGTTGGCTACACCTTC
CASSVLETGVGYTF
>TRBJ2-5|-|TRBV7-8|-
TGTGCCAGCAGCCAGGGACTTTTGCAAGAGACCCAGTACTTC
CASSQGLLQETQYF
>TRBJ2-3|-|TRBV5-1|-
TGCGCCAGCACCTTAATACAGGGCGCAGATACGCAGTATTTT
CASTLIQGADTQYF
>TRBJ2-1|TRBD2|TRBV4-1|-
TGCGCCAGCAGCCATGGGACTAGCGGGGGGCAGAGCTCCTACAATGAGCAGTTCTTC
CASSHGTSGGQSSYNEQFF
>TRBJ1-4|TRBD1|TRBV9|-
TGTGCCAGCAGCGTAGGTCTTGGACAGGGGGGAGAAAAACTGTTTTTT
CASSVGLGQGGEKLFF
>TRBJ1-1|-|TRBV6-5|-
TGTGCCAGCAGGACAGCGAACACTGAAGCTTTCTTT
CASRTANTEAFF
>TRBJ1-2|TRBD1|TRBV4-1|-
TGCGCCAGCAGTCACAGGGGCGCGGATGGCTACACCTTC
CASSHRGADGYTF
>TRBJ2-3|TRBD1|TRBV11-3|-
TGTGCCAGCAGCTTAGCCGGGACAGAGACGCGCGATACGCAGTATTTT
CASSLAGTETRDTQYF
>TRBJ2-5|TRBD2|TRBV11-2|-
TGTGCCAGCAGCTATAGCGGGAGTAAGGAGACCCAGTACTTC
CASSYSGSKETQYF
>TRBJ2-7|-|TRBV2|-
TGTGCCAGCAATGGGGCAGGGTTCACCTCAACGGCCTTCTCCTACGAGCAGTACTTC
CASNGAGFTSTAFSYEQYF
>TRBJ2-3|TRBD1|TRBV9|-
TGTGCCAGCAGCGCCCCCCAAGACAGGGCCCTTAAGCATACGCAGTATTTT
CASSAPQDRALKHTQYF
>TRBJ2-7|-|TRBV7-6|-
TGTGCCAGCAGCCCCGGGGTTGGTAGCTACGAGCAGTACTTC
CASSPGVGSYEQYF
>TRBJ1-4|TRBD1|TRBV5-1|-
TGCGCCAGCAGCTCCTCGAGCGGCGGGACAGCTAATGAAAAACTGTTTTTT
CASSSSSGGTANEKLFF
>TRBJ1-2|-|TRBV24-1|-
TGTGCCACCAGTGCCACCTCGGAGGATGGCTACACCTTC
CATSATSEDGYTF
>TRBJ1-6|-|TRBV3-1/TRBV3-2|-
TGTGCCAGCAGCCAAGGACGGGAGAATTCACCCCTCCACTTT
CASSQGRENSPLHF
>TRBJ1-4|TRBD1|TRBV5-4|-
TGTGCCAGCAGCCAGGGGGGCAGGGCCAATGAAAAACTGTTTTTT
CASSQGGRANEKLFF
>TRBJ2-2|TRBD1|TRBV27|-
TGTGCCAGCAGCTGGGCAGGGGGCTACACCGGGGAGCTGTTTTTT
CASSWAGGYTGELFF
>TRBJ2-2|TRBD2|TRBV6-2/TRBV6-3|-
TGTGCCAGCAGTCCAGGGACTAGCGGGAGGATATTGATTGGTACCGGGGAGCTGTTTTTT
CASSPGTSGRILIGTGELFF
>TRBJ2-5|-|TRBV21-1|-
TGTGCCCGGGGGTCAACCCAGTACTTC
CARGSTQYF
>TRBJ2-2|TRBD2|TRBV5-5|-
TGTGCCAGCAGCGCAGGGACTAGCGGTCTTTCGAACACCGGGGAGCTGTTTTTT
CASSAGTSGLSNTGELFF
>TRBJ1-2|-|TRBV7-9|-
TGTGCCAGCAGCCAAGTACAGTATGGCTACACCTTC
CASSQVQYGYTF
>TRBJ2-1|-|TRBV5-1|-
TGCGCCAGCAGCACACAGGGCTTAAGAGACAATGAGCAGTTCTTC
CASSTQGLRDNEQFF
>TRBJ2-2|TRBD1|TRBV4-2|-
TGTGCCAGCAACTCTGTGGACAGGGACGCCGGGGAGCTGTTTTTT
CASNSVDRDAGELFF
>TRBJ2-1|-|TRBV10-3|-
TGTGCCATCAGTGATAGGTCGGGACACTCCTACAATGAGCAGTTCTTC
CAISDRSGHSYNEQFF
>TRBJ1-3|-|TRBV30|few
TGTGCCTGGAGTGGGGGCTACTCTGGAAACACCATATATTTT
CAWSGGYSGNTIYF
>TRBJ1-4|TRBD1|TRBV6-4|-
TGTGCCAGACCATACGGGACAGAGAATGAAAAACTGTTTTTT
CARPYGTENEKLFF
>TRBJ2-1|TRBD2|TRBV7-9|-
TGTGCCAGCAGGCGTACGGGACTAGAGGTGAATGAGCAGTTCTTC
CASRRTGLEVNEQFF
>TRBJ1-2|-|TRBV7-9|-
TGTGCCAGCAGAAACGACCAGGGGAAGTTTAACTATGGCTACACCTTC
CASRNDQGKFNYGYTF
>TRBJ2-5|TRBD2|TRBV6-1|-
TGTGCCAGCAGTGAACTAGCGGGAGGCCAAGAGACCCAGTACTTC
CASSELAGGQETQYF